A selection of T cell receptor beta chains follows, all from one sample in a study of cytomegalovirus exposure and HLA in healthy donors. Measured with immunoSEQ multiplex PCR; TCRdb has only the in-frame clones, and not every one. The sample lists approximately 140,000 clones, roughly three quarters occurring once. Sequences were obtained from PBMCs. Every receptor here comes from a woman aged 50 to 60 in good health and CMV-seronegative. The CDR3 runs from the conserved cysteine through the conserved F or W. A D gene is named only where the DNA matches it firmly. Where a row states a size, it is once, few, many or the class of an expanded clone; other rows omit it.

clone_size | j_call | d_call | v_call | cdr3_nt | cdr3_aa
NA | TRBJ2-2 | TRBD1 | TRBV19 | TGTGCCAGTAGTATAGATTTCAGGGGGCCGAACGGGGAGCTGTTTTTT | CASSIDFRGPNGELFF
few | TRBJ1-1 | TRBD1 | TRBV4-1 | TGCGCCAGCAGCGTACAGGGGATGGACACTGAAGCTTTCTTT | CASSVQGMDTEAFF
NA | TRBJ2-5 | TRBD2 | TRBV7-2 | TGTGCCAGCAGCTTACTTAGCGGGGGCACTCAAGAGACCCAGTACTTC | CASSLLSGGTQETQYF
NA | TRBJ2-5 | NA | TRBV9 | TGTGCCAGCAGCGATCCGGACAGCCCTTCGATGATACAAGAGACCCAGTACTTC | CASSDPDSPSMIQETQYF
NA | TRBJ1-2 | NA | TRBV25-1 | TGTGCCAGCAGTGAATTAAACAGGCAAAAGGATGGCTACACCTTC | CASSELNRQKDGYTF
NA | TRBJ2-7 | NA | TRBV29-1 | TGCAGCGTTCGAAGCGACCTACTAATCGACGAGCAGTACTTC | CSVRSDLLIDEQYF
NA | TRBJ1-5 | TRBD1 | TRBV6-6 | TGTGCCAGCGGCGACAGGGATAGCAATCAGCCCCAGCATTTT | CASGDRDSNQPQHF
NA | TRBJ2-3 | NA | TRBV5-1 | TGCGCCAGCAGCTTGGAAAGGGGAAGAGATACGCAGTATTTT | CASSLERGRDTQYF
NA | TRBJ1-5 | TRBD1 | TRBV6-4 | TGTGCCAGCACGGACAGGGAGGTGGGTCAGCCCCAGCATTTT | CASTDREVGQPQHF
NA | TRBJ1-5 | NA | TRBV2 | TGTGCCAGCAGTCCGCAAGGCGGGGCCGGGCAGGGCCAGCATTTT | CASSPQGGAGQGQHF
NA | TRBJ2-5 | TRBD2 | TRBV5-1 | TGCGCCAGCAGCTCAGGGACTAGCGGGGGCCAAGAGACCCAGTACTTC | CASSSGTSGGQETQYF
NA | TRBJ1-5 | NA | TRBV5-1 | TGCGCCAGCAGCTTGGCCGGGGTAGGGCCCTCCCATTTT | CASSLAGVGPSHF
NA | TRBJ1-1 | TRBD1 | TRBV19 | TGTGCCACCGACAGGGGGAACACTGAAGCTTTCTTT | CATDRGNTEAFF
NA | TRBJ2-5 | TRBD2 | TRBV12-5 | TGTGCTAGTGGAAACGGGGGGGGCCAAGAGACCCAGTACTTC | CASGNGGGQETQYF
NA | TRBJ1-5 | NA | TRBV27 | TGTGCCAGCAGTTTTTCGGGATCCAGCAATCAGCCCCAGCATTTT | CASSFSGSSNQPQHF
NA | TRBJ1-1 | TRBD1 | TRBV19 | TGTGCCAGTAGTCCCGGACAGGCCGCTCGGGCTGAAGCTTTCTTT | CASSPGQAARAEAFF
NA | TRBJ1-2 | NA | TRBV5-6 | TGTGCCAGCAGCCCACTACAGGAGATCTACTATGGCTACACCTTC | CASSPLQEIYYGYTF